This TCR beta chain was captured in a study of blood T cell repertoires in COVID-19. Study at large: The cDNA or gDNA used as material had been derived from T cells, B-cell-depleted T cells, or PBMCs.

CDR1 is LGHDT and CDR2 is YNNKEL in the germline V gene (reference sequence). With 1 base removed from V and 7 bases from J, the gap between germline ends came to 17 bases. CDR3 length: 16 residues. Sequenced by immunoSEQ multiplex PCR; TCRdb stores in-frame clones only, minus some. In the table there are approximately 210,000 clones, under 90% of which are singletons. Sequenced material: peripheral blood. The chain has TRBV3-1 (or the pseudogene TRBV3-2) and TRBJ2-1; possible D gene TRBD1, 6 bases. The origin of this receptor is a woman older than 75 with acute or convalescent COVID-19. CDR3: CASSQVRVQGVNEQFF. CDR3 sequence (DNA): TGTGCCAGCAGCCAAGTTCGGGTACAGGGAGTTAATGAGCAGTTCTTC.